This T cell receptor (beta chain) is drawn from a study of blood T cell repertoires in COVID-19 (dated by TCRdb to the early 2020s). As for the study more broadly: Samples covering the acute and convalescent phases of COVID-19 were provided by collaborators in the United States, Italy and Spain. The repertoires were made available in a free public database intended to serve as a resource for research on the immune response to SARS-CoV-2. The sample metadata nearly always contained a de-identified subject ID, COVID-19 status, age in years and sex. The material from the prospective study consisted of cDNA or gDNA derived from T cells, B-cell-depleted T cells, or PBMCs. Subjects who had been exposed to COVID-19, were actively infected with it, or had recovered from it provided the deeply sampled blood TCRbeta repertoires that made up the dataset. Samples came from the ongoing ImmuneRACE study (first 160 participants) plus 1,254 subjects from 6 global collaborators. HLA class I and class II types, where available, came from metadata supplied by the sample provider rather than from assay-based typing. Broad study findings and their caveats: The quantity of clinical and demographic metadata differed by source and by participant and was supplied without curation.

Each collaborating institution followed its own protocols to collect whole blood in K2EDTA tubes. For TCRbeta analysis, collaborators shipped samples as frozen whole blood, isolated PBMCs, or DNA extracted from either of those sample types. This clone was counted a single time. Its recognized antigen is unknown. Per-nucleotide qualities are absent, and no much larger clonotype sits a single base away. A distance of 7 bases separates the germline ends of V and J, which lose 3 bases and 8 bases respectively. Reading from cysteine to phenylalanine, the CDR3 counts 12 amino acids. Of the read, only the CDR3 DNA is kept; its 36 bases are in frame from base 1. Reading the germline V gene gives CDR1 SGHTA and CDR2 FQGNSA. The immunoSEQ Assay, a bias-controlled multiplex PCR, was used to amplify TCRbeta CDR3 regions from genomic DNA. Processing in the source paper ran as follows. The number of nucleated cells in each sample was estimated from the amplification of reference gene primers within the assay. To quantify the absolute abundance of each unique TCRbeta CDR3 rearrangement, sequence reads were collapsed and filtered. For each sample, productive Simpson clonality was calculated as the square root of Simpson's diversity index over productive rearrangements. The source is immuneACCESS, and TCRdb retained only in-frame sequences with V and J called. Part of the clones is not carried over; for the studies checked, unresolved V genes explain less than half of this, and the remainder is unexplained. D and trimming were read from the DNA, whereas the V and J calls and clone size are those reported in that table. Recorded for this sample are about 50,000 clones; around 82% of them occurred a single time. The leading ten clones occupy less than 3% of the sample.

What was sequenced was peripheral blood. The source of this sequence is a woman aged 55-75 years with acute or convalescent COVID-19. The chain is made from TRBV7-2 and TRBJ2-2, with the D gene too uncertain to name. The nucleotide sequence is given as TGTGCCAGCAGCTTCTATCTTGGGGAGCTGTTTTTT. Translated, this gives CASSFYLGELFF.